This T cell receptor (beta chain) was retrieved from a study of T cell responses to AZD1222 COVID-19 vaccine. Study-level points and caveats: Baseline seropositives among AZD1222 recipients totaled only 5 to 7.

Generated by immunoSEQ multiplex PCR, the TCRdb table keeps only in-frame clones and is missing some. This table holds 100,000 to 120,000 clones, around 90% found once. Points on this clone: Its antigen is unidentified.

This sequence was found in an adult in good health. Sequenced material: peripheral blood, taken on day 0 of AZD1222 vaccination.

CDR3 nucleotide sequence: TGCGCCAGCAGCTGGGCAGGGATGAACACTGAAGCTTTCTTT. As protein: CASSWAGMNTEAFF. V is TRBV5-1 and J is TRBJ1-1; TRBD1 is a possible D gene (5 bases). V lost 3 bases to trimming and J lost 0 bases, with 9 bases between them. This CDR3 comprises 14 residues. Germline V lookup: CDR1 SGHRS, CDR2 YFSETQ.